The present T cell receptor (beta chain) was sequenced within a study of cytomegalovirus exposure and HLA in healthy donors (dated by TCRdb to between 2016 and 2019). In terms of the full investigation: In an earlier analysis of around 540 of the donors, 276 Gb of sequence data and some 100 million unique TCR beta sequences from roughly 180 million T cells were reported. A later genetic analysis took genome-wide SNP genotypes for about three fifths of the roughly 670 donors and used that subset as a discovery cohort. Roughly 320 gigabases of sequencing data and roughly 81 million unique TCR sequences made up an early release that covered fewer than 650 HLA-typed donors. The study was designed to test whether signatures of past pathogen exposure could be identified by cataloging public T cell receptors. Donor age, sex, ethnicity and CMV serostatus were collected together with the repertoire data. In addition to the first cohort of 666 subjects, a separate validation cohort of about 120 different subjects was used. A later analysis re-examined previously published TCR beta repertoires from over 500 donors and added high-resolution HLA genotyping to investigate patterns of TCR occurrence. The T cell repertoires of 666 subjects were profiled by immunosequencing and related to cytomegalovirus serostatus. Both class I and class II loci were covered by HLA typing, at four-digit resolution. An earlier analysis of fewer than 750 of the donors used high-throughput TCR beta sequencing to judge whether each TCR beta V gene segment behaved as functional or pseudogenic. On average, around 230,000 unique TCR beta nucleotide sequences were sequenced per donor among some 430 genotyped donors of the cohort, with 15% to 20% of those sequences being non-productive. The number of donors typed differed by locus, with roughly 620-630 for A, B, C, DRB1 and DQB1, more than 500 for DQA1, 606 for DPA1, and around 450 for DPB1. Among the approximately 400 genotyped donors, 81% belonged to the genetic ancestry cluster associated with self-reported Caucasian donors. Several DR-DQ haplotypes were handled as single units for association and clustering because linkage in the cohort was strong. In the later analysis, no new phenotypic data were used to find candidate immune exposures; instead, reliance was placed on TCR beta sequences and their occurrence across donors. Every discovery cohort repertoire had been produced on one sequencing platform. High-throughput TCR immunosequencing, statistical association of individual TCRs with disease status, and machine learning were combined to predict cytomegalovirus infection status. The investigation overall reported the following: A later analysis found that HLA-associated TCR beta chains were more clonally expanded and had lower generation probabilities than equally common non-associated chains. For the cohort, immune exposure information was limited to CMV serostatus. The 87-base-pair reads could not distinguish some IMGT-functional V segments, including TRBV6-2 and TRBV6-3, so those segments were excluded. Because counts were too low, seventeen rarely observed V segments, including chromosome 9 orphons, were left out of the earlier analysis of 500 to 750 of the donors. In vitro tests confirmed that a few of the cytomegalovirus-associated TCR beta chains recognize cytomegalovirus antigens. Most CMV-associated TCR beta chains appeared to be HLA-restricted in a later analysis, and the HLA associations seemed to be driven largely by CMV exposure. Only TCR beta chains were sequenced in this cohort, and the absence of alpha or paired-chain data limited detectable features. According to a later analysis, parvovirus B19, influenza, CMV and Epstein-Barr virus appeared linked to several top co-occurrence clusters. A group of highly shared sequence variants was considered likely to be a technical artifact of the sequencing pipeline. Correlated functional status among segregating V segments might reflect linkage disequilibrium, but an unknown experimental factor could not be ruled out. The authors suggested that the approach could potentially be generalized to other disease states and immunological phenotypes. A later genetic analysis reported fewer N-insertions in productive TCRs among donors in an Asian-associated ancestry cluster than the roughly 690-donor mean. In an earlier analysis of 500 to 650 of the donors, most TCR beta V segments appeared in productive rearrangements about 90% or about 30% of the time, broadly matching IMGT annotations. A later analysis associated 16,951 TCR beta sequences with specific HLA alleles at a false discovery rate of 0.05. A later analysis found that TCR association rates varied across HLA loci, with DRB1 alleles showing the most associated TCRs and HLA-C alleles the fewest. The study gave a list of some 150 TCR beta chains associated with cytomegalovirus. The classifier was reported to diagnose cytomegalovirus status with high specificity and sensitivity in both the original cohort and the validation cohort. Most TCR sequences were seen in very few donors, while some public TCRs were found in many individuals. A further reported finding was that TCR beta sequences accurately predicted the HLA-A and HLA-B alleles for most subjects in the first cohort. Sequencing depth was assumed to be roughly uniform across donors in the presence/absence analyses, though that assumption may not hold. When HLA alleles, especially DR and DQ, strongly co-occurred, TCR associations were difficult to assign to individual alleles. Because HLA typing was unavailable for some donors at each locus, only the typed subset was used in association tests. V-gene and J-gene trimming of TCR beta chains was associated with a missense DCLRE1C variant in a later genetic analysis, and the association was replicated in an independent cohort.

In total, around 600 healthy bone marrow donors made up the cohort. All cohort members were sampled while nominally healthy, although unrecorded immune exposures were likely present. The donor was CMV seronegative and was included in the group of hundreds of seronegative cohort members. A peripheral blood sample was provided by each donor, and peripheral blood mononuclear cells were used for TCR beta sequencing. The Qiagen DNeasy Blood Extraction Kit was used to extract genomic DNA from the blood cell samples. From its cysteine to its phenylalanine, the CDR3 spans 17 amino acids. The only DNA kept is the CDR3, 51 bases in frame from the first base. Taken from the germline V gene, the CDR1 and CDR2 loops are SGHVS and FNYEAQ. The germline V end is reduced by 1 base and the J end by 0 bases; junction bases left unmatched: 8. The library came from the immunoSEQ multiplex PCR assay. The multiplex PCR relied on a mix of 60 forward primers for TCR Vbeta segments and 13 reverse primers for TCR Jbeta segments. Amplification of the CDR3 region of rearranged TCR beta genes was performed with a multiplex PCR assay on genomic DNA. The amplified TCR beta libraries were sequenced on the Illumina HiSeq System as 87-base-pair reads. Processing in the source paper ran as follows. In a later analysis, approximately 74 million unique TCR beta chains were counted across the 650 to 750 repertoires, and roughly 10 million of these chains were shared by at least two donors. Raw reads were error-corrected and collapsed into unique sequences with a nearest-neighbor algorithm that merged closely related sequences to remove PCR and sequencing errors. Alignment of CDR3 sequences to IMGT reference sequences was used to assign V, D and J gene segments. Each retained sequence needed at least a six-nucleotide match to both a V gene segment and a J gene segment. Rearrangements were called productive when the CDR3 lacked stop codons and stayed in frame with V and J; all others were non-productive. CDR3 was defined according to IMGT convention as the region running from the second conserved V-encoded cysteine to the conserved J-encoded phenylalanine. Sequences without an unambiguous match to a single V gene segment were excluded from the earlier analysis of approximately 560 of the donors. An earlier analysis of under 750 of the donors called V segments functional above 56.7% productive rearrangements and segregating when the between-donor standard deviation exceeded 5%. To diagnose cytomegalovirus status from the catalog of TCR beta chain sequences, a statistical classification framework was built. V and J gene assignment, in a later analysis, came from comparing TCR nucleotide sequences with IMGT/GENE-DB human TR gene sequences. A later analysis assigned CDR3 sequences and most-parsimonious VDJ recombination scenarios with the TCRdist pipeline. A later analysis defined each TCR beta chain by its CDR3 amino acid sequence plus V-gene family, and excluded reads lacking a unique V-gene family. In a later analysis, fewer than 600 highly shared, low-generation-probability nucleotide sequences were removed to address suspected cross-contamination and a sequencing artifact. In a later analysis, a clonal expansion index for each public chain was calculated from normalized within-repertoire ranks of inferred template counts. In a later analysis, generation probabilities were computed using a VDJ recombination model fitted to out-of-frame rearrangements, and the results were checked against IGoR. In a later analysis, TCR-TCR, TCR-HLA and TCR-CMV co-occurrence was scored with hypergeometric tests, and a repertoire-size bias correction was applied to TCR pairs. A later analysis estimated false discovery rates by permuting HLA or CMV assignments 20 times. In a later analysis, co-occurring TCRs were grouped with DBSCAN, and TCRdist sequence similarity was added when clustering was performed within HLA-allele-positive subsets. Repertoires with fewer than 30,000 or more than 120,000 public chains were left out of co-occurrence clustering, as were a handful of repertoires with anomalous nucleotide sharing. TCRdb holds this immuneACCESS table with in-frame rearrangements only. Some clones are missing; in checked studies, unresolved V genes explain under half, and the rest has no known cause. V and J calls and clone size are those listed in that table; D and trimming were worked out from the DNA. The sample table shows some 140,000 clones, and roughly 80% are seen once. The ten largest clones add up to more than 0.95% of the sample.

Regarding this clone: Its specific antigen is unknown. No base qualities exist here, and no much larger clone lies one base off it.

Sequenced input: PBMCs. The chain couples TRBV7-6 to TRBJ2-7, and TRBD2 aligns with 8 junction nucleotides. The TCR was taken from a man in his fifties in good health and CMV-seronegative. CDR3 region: CASSLVSGTLSSYEQYF. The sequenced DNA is TGTGCCAGCAGCTTAGTTAGCGGGACCCTTAGCTCCTACGAGCAGTACTTC.